A selection of T cell receptor beta chains follows, all from one sample in a study of vaccination and CD4 T cells after COVID-19. Their target antigens are unknown. TCRdb itself ran the PCR reads through MiXCR, one entry per CDR3 protein. The table records tens of thousands of distinct CDR3 sequences, around 60% of them present only once. The source material was CD4+ T cells from blood, cultured in vitro, sampled after SARS-CoV-2 vaccination. Every receptor here comes from a human donor who received a COVID-19 vaccine. CDR3s include the opening cysteine and the closing phenylalanine or tryptophan. The D gene is left open where the match is weak. Not all rows give a size; the values are once, few, many and, for expanded clones, a class.

j_call,v_call,d_call,clone_size,cdr3_nt,cdr3_aa
TRBJ1-1,TRBV25-1,TRBD1,-,TGTGCCAGCAGCGTGGGCCGGACAGGGGACACTGAAGCTTTCTTT,CASSVGRTGDTEAFF
TRBJ1-5,TRBV19,TRBD1,-,TGTGCCAGTAGTATCTTGGGACAGGGGAGTCAGCCCCAGCATTTT,CASSILGQGSQPQHF
TRBJ1-6,TRBV6-1,-,-,TGTGCCAGCAGTAGTCTTAATTCACCCCTCCACTTT,CASSSLNSPLHF
TRBJ2-3,TRBV11-3,-,-,TGTGCCAGCAGCTTAGGGTCGGGGAGCACAGATACGCAGTATTTT,CASSLGSGSTDTQYF
TRBJ1-2,TRBV6-1,-,-,TGTGCCAGCAGTGTAGAATACCAGGGGAACTATGGCTACACCTTC,CASSVEYQGNYGYTF
TRBJ2-3,TRBV15,TRBD2,-,TGTGCCACCAGCAGTAGCGGGGGGGACGATACGCAGTATTTT,CATSSSGGDDTQYF
TRBJ2-5,TRBV29-1,TRBD1,-,TGCAGCGCCGGACAGGTGGACATCCTCAAGACCCAGTACTTC,CSAGQVDILKTQYF
TRBJ2-7,TRBV11-2,TRBD1,-,TGTGCCAGCAGCTTAGCGTGGCAGGGGGCGCCCGAGCAGTACTTC,CASSLAWQGAPEQYF
TRBJ1-2,TRBV6-1,-,-,TGTGCCAGCACTACTTCCGGGGGGCAGGGGGGCTACACCTTC,CASTTSGGQGGYTF
TRBJ2-2,TRBV2,-,-,TGTGCCAGCAGTGAACGGGCGGGGAAGGCTTACACCGGGGAGCTGTTTTTT,CASSERAGKAYTGELFF
TRBJ1-1,TRBV5-1,-,once,TGCGCCACCAGCGTCGACTGGAACACTGAAGCTTTCTTT,CATSVDWNTEAFF
TRBJ1-2,TRBV7-2,TRBD1,-,TGTGCCAGCAGCTTGGATCCAGGGGGCTATGGCTACACCTTC,CASSLDPGGYGYTF
TRBJ2-5,TRBV24-1,TRBD1,-,TGTGCCACCAGTTGGACAGGGGAGACCCAGTACTTC,CATSWTGETQYF
TRBJ1-5,TRBV24-1,-,few,TGTGCCACCAGTGATTCTAATCAGCCCCAGCATTTT,CATSDSNQPQHF
TRBJ2-5,TRBV20-1,TRBD1,-,TGCAGTGCTAGTCCCAGCGGAGCATTTCCGGGACAGCAAGAGACCCAGTACTTC,CSASPSGAFPGQQETQYF
TRBJ1-1,TRBV28,TRBD1,few,TGTGCCAGCACCAGGGGGGGCGTCACTGAAGCTTTCTTT,CASTRGGVTEAFF
TRBJ1-2,TRBV6-1,-,few,TGTGCCAGCAACATAGGGGAGATAGGCTACACCTTC,CASNIGEIGYTF
TRBJ1-1,TRBV12-5,-,-,TGTGCTAGTGGTCGCCTTCCCAGGGACGGTTCTAGCTCTGAAGCTTTCTTT,CASGRLPRDGSSSEAFF